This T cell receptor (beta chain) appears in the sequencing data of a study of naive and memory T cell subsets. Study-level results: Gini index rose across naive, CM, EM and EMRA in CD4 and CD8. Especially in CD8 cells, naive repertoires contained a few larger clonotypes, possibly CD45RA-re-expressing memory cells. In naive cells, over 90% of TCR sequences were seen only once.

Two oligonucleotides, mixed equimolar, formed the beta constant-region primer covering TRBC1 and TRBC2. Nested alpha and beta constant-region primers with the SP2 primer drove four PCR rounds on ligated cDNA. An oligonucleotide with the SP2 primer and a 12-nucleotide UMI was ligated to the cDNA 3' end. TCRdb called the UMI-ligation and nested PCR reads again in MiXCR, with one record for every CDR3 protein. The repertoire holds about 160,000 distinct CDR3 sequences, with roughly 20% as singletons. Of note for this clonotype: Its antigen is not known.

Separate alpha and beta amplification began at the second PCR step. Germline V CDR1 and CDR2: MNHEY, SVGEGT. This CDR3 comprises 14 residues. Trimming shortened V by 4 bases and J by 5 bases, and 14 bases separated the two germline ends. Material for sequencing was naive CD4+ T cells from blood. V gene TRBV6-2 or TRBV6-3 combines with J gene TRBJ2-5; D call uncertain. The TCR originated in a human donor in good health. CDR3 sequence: CASSSYLGIETQYF. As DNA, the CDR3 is TGTGCCAGCAGTTCCTATCTGGGTATCGAGACCCAGTACTTC.